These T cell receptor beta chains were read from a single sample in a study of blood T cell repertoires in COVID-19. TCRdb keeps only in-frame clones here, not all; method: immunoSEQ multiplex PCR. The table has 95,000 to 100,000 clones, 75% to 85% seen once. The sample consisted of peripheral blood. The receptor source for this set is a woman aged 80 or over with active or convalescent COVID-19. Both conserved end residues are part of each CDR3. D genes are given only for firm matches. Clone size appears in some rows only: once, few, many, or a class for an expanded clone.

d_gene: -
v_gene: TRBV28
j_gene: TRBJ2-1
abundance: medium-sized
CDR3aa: CASSLQASSYNEQFF
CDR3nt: TGTGCCAGCAGTTTACAGGCGAGCTCCTACAATGAGCAGTTCTTC

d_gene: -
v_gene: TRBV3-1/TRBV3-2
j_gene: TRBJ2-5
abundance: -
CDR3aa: CASSLFRDSPLGTQYF
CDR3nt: TGTGCCAGCAGCCTTTTCCGGGACTCCCCCCTGGGAACCCAGTACTTC

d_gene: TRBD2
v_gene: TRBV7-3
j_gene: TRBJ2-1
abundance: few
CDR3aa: CASSLNPGGGLSEQFF
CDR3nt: TGTGCCAGCAGCTTAAACCCCGGGGGGGGGCTGAGTGAGCAGTTCTTC

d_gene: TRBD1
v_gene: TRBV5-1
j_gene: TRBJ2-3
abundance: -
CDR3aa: CASSGTGQGYDTQYF
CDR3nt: TGCGCCAGCAGCGGGACGGGACAGGGGTATGATACGCAGTATTTT

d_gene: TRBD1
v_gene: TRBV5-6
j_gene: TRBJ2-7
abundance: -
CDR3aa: CASSLMQGVSNEQYF
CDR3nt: TGTGCCAGCAGCTTGATGCAGGGGGTGTCTAACGAGCAGTACTTC

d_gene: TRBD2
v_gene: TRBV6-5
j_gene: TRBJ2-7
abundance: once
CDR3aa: CASREAGGVRPEQYF
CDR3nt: TGTGCCAGCAGAGAGGCGGGAGGCGTTCGACCCGAGCAGTACTTC

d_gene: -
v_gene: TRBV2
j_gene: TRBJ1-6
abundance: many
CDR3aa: CASRTTRGPLHF
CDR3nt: TGTGCCAGCAGAACGACAAGGGGACCCCTCCACTTT

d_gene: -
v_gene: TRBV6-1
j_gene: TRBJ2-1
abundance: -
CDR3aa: CASSDLPSAAGNEQFF
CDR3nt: TGTGCCAGCAGTGACCTCCCTAGCGCTGCTGGGAATGAGCAGTTCTTC

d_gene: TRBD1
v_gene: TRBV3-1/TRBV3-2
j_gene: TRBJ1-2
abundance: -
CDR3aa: CASSQVGTGPYGYTF
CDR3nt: TGTGCCAGCAGCCAAGTTGGGACAGGGCCCTATGGCTACACCTTC

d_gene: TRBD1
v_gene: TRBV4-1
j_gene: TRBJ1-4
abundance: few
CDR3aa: CASSRYWTGNNEKLFF
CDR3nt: TGCGCCAGCAGCCGCTACTGGACAGGGAATAATGAAAAACTGTTTTTT

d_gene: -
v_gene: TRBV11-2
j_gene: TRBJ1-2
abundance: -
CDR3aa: CASSPTIYGYTF
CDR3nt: TGTGCCAGCAGCCCGACAATTTATGGCTACACCTTC

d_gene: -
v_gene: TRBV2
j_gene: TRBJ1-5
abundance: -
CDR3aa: CASSGLRGNQPQHF
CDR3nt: TGTGCCAGCAGTGGGTTAAGGGGGAATCAGCCCCAGCATTTT

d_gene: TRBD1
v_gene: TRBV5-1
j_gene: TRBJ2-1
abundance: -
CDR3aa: CASRSTGESYNEQFF
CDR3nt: TGCGCCAGCAGATCTACAGGGGAGTCCTACAATGAGCAGTTCTTC

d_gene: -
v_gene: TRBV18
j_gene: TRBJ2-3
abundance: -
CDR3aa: CASRTATDTQYF
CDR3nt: TGTGCCAGCCGGACAGCCACAGATACGCAGTATTTT

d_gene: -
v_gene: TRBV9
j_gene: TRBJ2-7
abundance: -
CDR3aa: CASSVGDKSYEQYF
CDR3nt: TGTGCCAGCAGCGTAGGGGACAAGAGCTACGAGCAGTACTTC

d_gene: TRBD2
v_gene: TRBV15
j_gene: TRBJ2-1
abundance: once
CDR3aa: CATSRPTSGEQFF
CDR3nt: TGTGCCACCAGCAGACCGACTAGCGGTGAGCAGTTCTTC

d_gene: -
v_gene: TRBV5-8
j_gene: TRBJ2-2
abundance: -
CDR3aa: CASSLGPRITGELFF
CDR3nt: TGTGCCAGCAGCTTGGGGCCCCGCATCACCGGGGAGCTGTTTTTT

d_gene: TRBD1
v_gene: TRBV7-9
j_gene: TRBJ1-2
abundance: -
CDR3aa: CASSLGQGADSYTF
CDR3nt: TGTGCCAGCAGCTTGGGACAGGGGGCAGATAGCTACACCTTC

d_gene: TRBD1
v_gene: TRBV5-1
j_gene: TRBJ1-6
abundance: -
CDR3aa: CASSLDRAPLHF
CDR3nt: TGTGCCAGCAGCCTCGACAGGGCACCCCTCCACTTT

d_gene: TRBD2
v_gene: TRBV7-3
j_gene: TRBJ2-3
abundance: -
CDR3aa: CASSFTGGTDTQYF
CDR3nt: TGTGCCAGCAGCTTTACGGGAGGTACAGATACGCAGTATTTT

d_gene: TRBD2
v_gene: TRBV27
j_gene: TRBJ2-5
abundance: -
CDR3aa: CASSPRTSGFQETQYF
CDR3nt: TGTGCCAGCAGCCCTAGGACTAGCGGGTTCCAAGAGACCCAGTACTTC

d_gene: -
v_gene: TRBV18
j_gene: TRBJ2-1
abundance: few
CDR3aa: CASSPVNSAGNNEQFF
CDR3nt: TGTGCCAGCTCACCCGTGAACAGCGCGGGGAACAATGAGCAGTTCTTC